This passage covers 5 T cell receptor beta chains from one sample sequenced in a study of pediatric ulcerative colitis. During colonoscopy, one to two rectal pinch biopsies were collected. This table comes from immunoSEQ multiplex PCR, and its TCRdb copy is limited to in-frame clones, with some not included. The repertoire holds more than 35,000 clones, around 73% seen once, with roughly 0.7% in the top ten. What was sequenced was gut tissue. The origin of the receptors is a boy aged 5-17 years with moderate ulcerative colitis.

The gene calls are TRBV5-1 and TRBJ2-5; 9 bases map to TRBD2. The CDR3 sequence is 16 residues long. V lost 6 bases to trimming and J lost 5 bases; unmatched junction nucleotides: 14. In germline, CDR1 is SGHRS, CDR2 YFSETQ. The CDR3 DNA sequence: TGCGCCAGCACCCTGAACGGGCGGGGGGGCCTGGAGACCCAGTACTTC. The encoded protein is CASTLNGRGGLETQYF.

This clone was seen only once. CDR3 in DNA: TGTGCCAGCAGGCCTTTCAGCACAGATACGCAGTATTTT. This sequence encodes CASRPFSTDTQYF. The V gene is TRBV2, the J gene TRBJ2-3; no clear D. Germline V lookup: CDR1 SNHLY, CDR2 FYNNEI. The CDR3 loop spans 13 amino acids. Trimming left V 6 bases short and J 0 bases short, with 7 bases between.

A single count supports this clone. The CDR3 sequence is CASSLGRNNFNYGYTF. DNA of the CDR3: TGCGCCAGCAGCTTGGGACGGAATAACTTTAACTATGGCTACACCTTC. The V call is TRBV5-1, the J call TRBJ1-2; the D is unclear. Germline V CDR1 and CDR2: SGHRS, YFSETQ. This CDR3 has 16 residues. V was shortened by 0 bases and J by 1 base, with 13 bases between the two germline ends.

This clone was recorded only once. This chain uses TRBV7-2 with TRBJ2-7, with D perhaps TRBD1 (6 bases). CDR3 length equals 13 residues. V lost 5 bases, J lost 3 bases, and 11 bases lay in between. Germline V CDR1 and CDR2: SGHTA, FQGNSA. The CDR3 sequence is CASSASDSYEQYF. The DNA of the CDR3 is TGTGCCAGCAGCGCCTCGGACAGCTACGAGCAGTACTTC.

The chain combines TRBV19 with TRBJ2-2; D remains unclear. This CDR3 is built from 12 residues. Germline CDR1 LNHDA, CDR2 SQIVND (reference sequence). V lost 7 bases and J 5 bases, leaving 8 bases between the germline ends. CDR3 DNA sequence: TGTGCCAGTAATTTGGGGACCGGGGAGCTGTTTTTT. It specifies CASNLGTGELFF. The full variable domain, its missing parts supplied by reference TRBV19 and TRBJ2-2, is DGGITQSPKYLFRKEGQNVTLSCEQNLNHDAMYWYRQDPGQGLRLIYYSQIVNDFQKGDIAEGYSVSREKKESFPLTVTSAQKNPTAFYLCASNLGTGELFFGEGSRLTVL.